This T cell receptor beta chain is from a study of T cell repertoires in cytomegalovirus infection. Study details: As its CMV epitopes, the study selected recently identified HLA-C-restricted and well-studied HLA-B-restricted targets.

TCRdb reprocessed the reads via MiXCR and lists one record per CDR3 protein. Found here are more than 40,000 distinct CDR3 sequences, 20% to 25% of them singletons; the top ten hold roughly 90%. Comment on this clonotype: Its antigen is currently unknown.

Looked up from germline, CDR1 is MDHEN and CDR2 is SYDVKM. The CDR3 has 16 residues. Trimming removed 6 bases from V and 5 bases from J, with 20 bases in between. The source material was CD8+ T cells from cultured PBMCs, sampled from culture after CMV antigen stimulation. V gene TRBV28 combines with J gene TRBJ2-1; TRBD2 is a possible D gene (5 bases). This TCR was sampled from a human donor in good health (CMV status not recorded). Some clones in this sample may be carry-over from other donors' samples. Written as DNA, the CDR3 is TGTGCCAGCAGACCTCCGGGGTCGGGGTTCAACAATGAGCAGTTCTTC. This gives the protein CASRPPGSGFNNEQFF.